This T cell receptor (beta chain) was identified in a study of cytomegalovirus exposure and HLA in healthy donors. The study's findings and limits: Presence/absence analyses supposed approximately even sequencing depth among donors. Researchers catalogued roughly 170 TCR beta chains as cytomegalovirus-associated. Per published reports, the classifier diagnosed cytomegalovirus status with high specificity and sensitivity.

Vbeta (60) and Jbeta (13) primers were used in the PCR. Clones were sequenced by immunoSEQ multiplex PCR, and TCRdb holds only the in-frame ones, with some missing. Seen here are around 120,000 clones, 70% observed once, and the top ten hold about 11%. This CDR3 comprises 15 residues. Germline V lookup: CDR1 SNHLY, CDR2 FYNNEI. V was cut by 2 bases and J by 5 bases, with 13 bases left in between. A few counts support this clone. Its antigen is undetermined. The TCR originated in a man aged 40-50 years in good health and CMV-seropositive. This rearrangement joins TRBV2 to TRBJ1-5, with D maybe TRBD1 (6 bases). The material sequenced was PBMCs. The CDR3 sequence: CASSERLAGDQPQHF. CDR3 nucleotide sequence: TGTGCCAGCAGTGAAAGATTGGCAGGGGATCAGCCCCAGCATTTT. The variable domain in full, completed from reference TRBV2 and TRBJ1-5, reads EPEVTQTPSHQVTQMGQEVILRCVPISNHLYFYWYRQILGQKVEFLVSFYNNEISEKSEIFDDQFSVERPDGSNFTLKIRSTKLEDSAMYFCASSERLAGDQPQHFGDGTRLSIL.